The 25 T cell receptor beta chains below all came from one sample that was sequenced in a study of T-cell memory formation after mild COVID-19. A single record per CDR3 protein comes from TCRdb applying MiXCR to the 5' RACE reads. The table records about 470,000 distinct CDR3 sequences, 20% to 30% of them present only once. Sequencing input: PBMCs or a T cell subset sorted from them (not recorded which). The receptors were sampled from an adult woman who had mild COVID-19 (a few samples of this study predate the infection). Cell type and time point are not known.

This clonotype was seen repeatedly, ten times or more. The CDR3 DNA reads TGTGCCAGCTCACCACTGGCAGGGGCCACAGATACGCAGTATTTT. It translates to CASSPLAGATDTQYF. The chain employs TRBV18 and TRBJ2-3; a weak D match, TRBD1 (6 bases). Trimming took 1 base from V and 2 from J, leaving 10 bases between them. CDR3 length: 15 amino acids. From germline, CDR1 is KGHSH and CDR2 LQKENI.

This clonotype was detected a few times. V gene TRBV12-3 or TRBV12-4 combines with J gene TRBJ2-1; possibly TRBD1 for D (7 bases). Deletions cut 1 base from V and 7 bases from J, with 11 bases between. This CDR3 is built from 14 residues. DNA for the CDR3: TGTGCCAGCAGTTTAGGGGCAGGGGGGAATGAGCAGTTCTTC. It specifies CASSLGAGGNEQFF.

This clonotype appeared a few times. This sequence joins TRBV5-1 and TRBJ2-4; 7 nucleotides agree with TRBD1. Trimming at V came to 4 bases and at J to 0 bases, leaving 7 bases not matched to a gene. This CDR3 has 16 amino acids. The V gene's germline CDR1 is SGHRS and CDR2 YFSETQ. CDR3 nucleotide sequence: TGCGCCAGCAGCCAATGGACAGGCCTAGCCAAAAACATTCAGTACTTC. It translates to CASSQWTGLAKNIQYF.

This clonotype turned up a few times. The CDR3 spells CASSPDDSNTEAFF. The CDR3 nucleotides are TGCGCCAGCTCCCCTGATGACAGTAACACTGAAGCTTTCTTT. V usage is TRBV5-1 and J usage is TRBJ1-1; weak D call: TRBD1 (5 bases). This CDR3 has 14 residues. Germline CDR1 reads SGHRS; CDR2 reads YFSETQ. V lost 7 bases to trimming and J lost 2 bases, with 15 bases between them.

The J gene is TRBJ1-3, the V gene TRBV6-2 or TRBV6-3, with D perhaps TRBD1 (5 bases). The V gene's germline CDR1 is MNHEY and CDR2 SVGEGT. The CDR3 spans 14 residues. V was trimmed by 6 bases and J by 0 bases, leaving 9 bases between them. The chain's CDR3 is CASRIDSSGNTIYF. CDR3 DNA sequence: TGTGCCAGCAGAATCGACAGCTCTGGAAACACCATATATTTT.

The chain uses TRBV15 and TRBJ2-7, with TRBD2 matching over 8 bases. V lost 1 base, J lost 4 bases, and 3 bases stayed unmatched. This CDR3 contains 14 residues. CDR1 and CDR2 from the germline V gene are LNHNV and YYDKDF (reference sequence). DNA for the CDR3: TGTGCCACCAGCAGAGGCGGGAGGCCGTACGAGCAGTACTTC. As protein: CATSRGGRPYEQYF.

This clonotype occurred many times. The rearrangement links TRBV19 to TRBJ2-1, with a possible D match to TRBD1 (5 bases). Trimming took 6 bases from V and 0 from J, leaving 12 bases between them. The CDR3 contains 15 residues. Germline loops: CDR1 LNHDA, CDR2 SQIVND (reference sequence). CDR3: CASRKDRSSYNEQFF. CDR3 in DNA: TGTGCCAGTAGGAAAGACAGAAGCTCCTACAATGAGCAGTTCTTC.

This sequence joins TRBV24-1 and TRBJ2-1, with D tentatively TRBD1 (6 bases). With 1 base removed from V and 11 bases from J, the gap between germline ends came to 11 bases. The germline CDR1 and CDR2 sequences are KGHDR and SFDVKD. This CDR3 spans 13 amino acids. The CDR3 here is CATSDLGRGKQFF. CDR3 DNA sequence: TGTGCCACCAGTGATTTAGGCAGGGGAAAGCAGTTCTTC.

This clonotype appeared many times. CDR3 region: CASSFTDSLYGYTF. The CDR3 DNA sequence: TGTGCCAGCAGCTTTACGGACAGTCTCTATGGCTACACCTTC. J is TRBJ1-2 and V is TRBV11-2; TRBD1 might be the D (6 bases). Trimming removed 3 bases from V and 4 bases from J, with 12 bases in between. CDR1 SGHAT and CDR2 FQNNGV come from the germline V gene. The CDR3 consists of 14 residues.

This clonotype has ten or more counts. The J gene is TRBJ1-1, the V gene TRBV7-9, with D perhaps TRBD1 (6 bases). The germline V gene encodes CDR1 SEHNR and CDR2 FQNEAQ (reference sequence). With 5 bases removed from V and 7 bases from J, the gap between germline ends came to 17 bases. CDR3 length equals 14 residues. CDR3 nucleotides: TGTGCCAGCAGCCTCGTCTCCGGGACAATTGAAGCTTTCTTT. Its protein product is CASSLVSGTIEAFF.

The rearrangement links TRBV7-9 to TRBJ2-3; 8 nucleotides agree with TRBD1. V lost 5 bases, J lost 6 bases, and 7 bases stayed unmatched. Germline loops: CDR1 SEHNR, CDR2 FQNEAQ (reference sequence). The CDR3 length is 14 residues. The DNA of the CDR3 is TGTGCCAGCAGCCTACGACAGGGGATCGATACGCAGTATTTT. This translates into CASSLRQGIDTQYF. Based on the CDR3 plus reference TRBV7-9 and TRBJ2-3, the full variable domain is DTGVSQNPRHKITKRGQNVTFRCDPISEHNRLYWYRQTLGQGPEFLTYFQNEAQLEKSRLLSDRFSAERPKGSFSTLEIQRTEQGDSAMYLCASSLRQGIDTQYFGPGTRLTVL.

This clonotype showed up just a few times. The chain recombines TRBV6-2 or TRBV6-3 with TRBJ2-1; D is uncertain. CDR1 MNHEY and CDR2 SVGEGT come from the germline V gene. This CDR3 region has 15 residues. V lost 4 bases to trimming and J lost 7 bases, with 17 bases between them. The CDR3 DNA reads as TGTGCCAGCAGTTCCTACTCATGGCAGGTAAATGAGCAGTTCTTC. Protein: CASSSYSWQVNEQFF.

This chain uses TRBV27 with TRBJ1-5; D remains unclear. The V and J ends lost 5 bases and 6 bases respectively, with 8 bases between them. The CDR3 consists of 12 residues. The V gene's germline CDR1 is MNHEY and CDR2 SMNVEV (reference sequence). This CDR3 is CASSHIGQPQHF. CDR3 coding DNA: TGTGCCAGCAGTCATATTGGTCAGCCCCAGCATTTT.

There are a few counts of this clonotype. V is TRBV11-2 and J is TRBJ2-3; TRBD2 agrees at 8 bases. After removal of 1 base from V and 3 bases from J, the junction contained 6 bases not matched to a gene. There are 16 residues in the CDR3. Germline CDR1 reads SGHAT; CDR2 reads FQNNGV. CDR3 nucleotide sequence: TGTGCCAGCAGCTTAGGGATATTAGCGGGGACAGATACGCAGTATTTT. Protein product: CASSLGILAGTDTQYF.

V is TRBV16 and J is TRBJ1-6; D remains ambiguous. V was cut by 3 bases and J by 5 bases, with 8 bases left in between. CDR1 and CDR2 (germline): KGHSY, FQNENV. The CDR3 has 14 amino acids. The CDR3 region is CASSQRPDNSPLHF. CDR3 coding DNA: TGTGCCAGCAGCCAGAGACCTGATAATTCACCCCTCCACTTT.

The chain employs TRBV7-6 and TRBJ2-3, with 8 bases lining up with TRBD1. In germline, CDR1 is SGHVS, CDR2 FNYEAQ. The CDR3 extends over 17 amino acids. V dropped 5 bases and J dropped 5; count of bases not matched to a gene: 15. CDR3 DNA: TGTGCCAGCAGCAACCCGGACAGGGCCCTTCTAGGAGATACGCAGTATTTT. Amino acid sequence: CASSNPDRALLGDTQYF.

This chain links TRBV19 with TRBJ2-3; 9 bases agree with TRBD2. V gave up 6 bases and J gave up 1 base; unmatched junction bases: 5. The CDR3 totals 15 residues. The germline gives CDR1 LNHDA, CDR2 SQIVND (reference sequence). CDR3 sequence: CASRLRLAGTDTQYF. The CDR3 region has the DNA TGTGCCAGTAGACTCAGACTAGCGGGCACAGATACGCAGTATTTT.

This chain joins TRBV5-1 and TRBJ2-3, with TRBD2 matching 10 bases. J was trimmed by 3 bases and V by 3 bases; bases with no gene match: 7. The CDR3 runs 16 residues. Germline V gene data show CDR1 as SGHRS and CDR2 as YFSETQ. The CDR3 sequence is CASSWGTSVRTDTQYF. In DNA, the CDR3 is TGCGCCAGCAGCTGGGGGACTAGCGTGAGAACAGATACGCAGTATTTT.

The chain has TRBV7-2 and TRBJ2-7; TRBD2 agrees at 9 bases. The CDR3 extends over 16 amino acids. J gave up 2 bases and V 0 bases, and 5 bases lay outside the gene matches. Germline assignment: CDR1 SGHTA and CDR2 FQGNSA. CDR3: CASSLASAGGPYEQYF. CDR3 DNA sequence: TGTGCCAGCAGCTTAGCCTCTGCGGGAGGGCCCTACGAGCAGTACTTC.

The rearrangement links TRBV20-1 to TRBJ1-5; 11 nucleotides align to TRBD1. The CDR3 length is 13 residues. Germline lookup yields CDR1 DFQATT and CDR2 SNEGSKA (reference sequence). V gave up 5 bases and J gave up 6 bases; unmatched junction bases: 3. This CDR3 reads CSAGQGAGQPQHF. CDR3 bases: TGCAGTGCTGGACAGGGGGCAGGTCAGCCCCAGCATTTT.

The chain is built from TRBV9 and TRBJ2-1; 9 nucleotides match TRBD2. V was pared by 4 bases and J by 0 bases, with 2 bases of the junction left unmatched. Looked up from germline, CDR1 is SGDLS and CDR2 is YYNGEE. CDR3 length: 15 residues. In nucleotides, the CDR3 is TGTGCCAGCAGCCCTAGCGGGATCTCCTACAATGAGCAGTTCTTC. Its protein is CASSPSGISYNEQFF. Using reference TRBV9 and TRBJ2-1 for the parts outside the CDR3, the full variable domain is DSGVTQTPKHLITATGQRVTLRCSPRSGDLSVYWYQQSLDQGLQFLIQYYNGEERAKGNILERFSAQQFPDLHSELNLSSLELGDSALYFCASSPSGISYNEQFFGPGTRLTVL.

V and J are TRBV24-1 and TRBJ2-5, with TRBD1 matching 8 bases. V shed 0 bases, J shed 5 bases, and the junction held 13 bases outside the gene matches. The CDR3 spans 18 residues. Looked up from germline, CDR1 is KGHDR and CDR2 is SFDVKD. For the CDR3, the DNA is TGTGCCACCAGTGATTTGAAGGGACCAGGAAGACAGGGGGAGACCCAGTACTTC. Its translation: CATSDLKGPGRQGETQYF.

This clonotype was seen a few times. V gene TRBV19 combines with J gene TRBJ2-1; D remains unclear. CDR3 size: 14 residues. CDR1 LNHDA and CDR2 SQIVND come from the germline V gene (reference sequence). V gave up 6 bases and J gave up 0 bases, with 9 bases separating them. Here the CDR3 reads CASRISSSYNEQFF. CDR3 in DNA: TGTGCCAGTAGGATATCCAGCTCCTACAATGAGCAGTTCTTC. Full variable domain (remainder filled in from reference TRBV19 and TRBJ2-1): DGGITQSPKYLFRKEGQNVTLSCEQNLNHDAMYWYRQDPGQGLRLIYYSQIVNDFQKGDIAEGYSVSREKKESFPLTVTSAQKNPTAFYLCASRISSSYNEQFFGPGTRLTVL.

The V call is TRBV12-3 or TRBV12-4, the J call TRBJ2-1; 8 positions agree with TRBD1. The V gene end was trimmed by 5 bases and the J gene end by 6 bases; junction bases not matched to a gene: 6. This CDR3 has 14 residues. For the CDR3, the DNA is TGTGCCAGCAGTGTACTGACAGGGGTCAATGAGCAGTTCTTC. Residues: CASSVLTGVNEQFF.

This chain connects TRBV4-3 to TRBJ2-5, with D perhaps given as TRBD1 or TRBD2 (6 bases each). The CDR3 is 18 amino acids. Germline V gene data show CDR1 as LGHNA and CDR2 as YSLEER. Trimming stripped 0 bases from V and 5 bases from J, with 22 bases between. The CDR3 here is CASSQDASVGGSLETQYF. CDR3 sequence (DNA): TGCGCCAGCAGCCAAGACGCGTCAGTAGGGGGGTCCCTGGAGACCCAGTACTTC.